Listed below are T cell receptor beta chains from one sample, sequenced in a study of human T cells and chemical hapten exposure. TCRdb called the RACE reads again in MiXCR, with one record for every CDR3 protein. The data hold 35,000 to 45,000 distinct CDR3 sequences, with about 9.8% observed a single time. The sequencing used whole blood, collected in connection with sensitization to the hapten diphenylcyclopropenone (DPC). The receptors originated from a woman aged 35 to 49 with alopecia areata. Some clones in this sample may be carry-over from other donors' samples. CDR3s include the opening cysteine and the closing phenylalanine or tryptophan. Fields, in order: V gene, clone size, J gene, D gene, CDR3 protein, CDR3 DNA. D genes are given only for firm matches. Clone size is given for some rows only: seen once, a few or many times, or a class if the clone is expanded.

V gene: TRBV11-2
clone size: many
J gene: TRBJ1-1
D gene: .
CDR3 protein: CASSLYSYTEAFF
CDR3 DNA: TGTGCCAGCAGCTTATACAGTTACACTGAAGCTTTCTTT

V gene: TRBV29-1
clone size: .
J gene: TRBJ1-1
D gene: .
CDR3 protein: CSVTAGGTEAFF
CDR3 DNA: TGCAGCGTGACGGCGGGTGGGACTGAAGCTTTCTTT

V gene: TRBV7-9
clone size: many
J gene: TRBJ2-7
D gene: .
CDR3 protein: CASSPFEGTEQYF
CDR3 DNA: TGTGCCAGCAGCCCCTTTGAGGGGACCGAGCAGTACTTC

V gene: TRBV4-1
clone size: many
J gene: TRBJ1-1
D gene: .
CDR3 protein: CASSQPLRGRNTEAFF
CDR3 DNA: TGCGCCAGCAGCCAACCTCTGAGAGGGAGGAACACTGAAGCTTTCTTT

V gene: TRBV5-1
clone size: many
J gene: TRBJ2-5
D gene: .
CDR3 protein: CASRTAEPETQYF
CDR3 DNA: TGCGCCAGCAGGACCGCCGAACCAGAGACCCAGTACTTC

V gene: TRBV6-5
clone size: many
J gene: TRBJ2-5
D gene: TRBD1
CDR3 protein: CASSPGQGWPLETQYF
CDR3 DNA: TGTGCCAGCAGTCCCGGACAGGGGTGGCCTCTCGAGACCCAGTACTTC

V gene: TRBV6-5
clone size: many
J gene: TRBJ1-2
D gene: TRBD1
CDR3 protein: CASSQRDRVPGYTF
CDR3 DNA: TGTGCCAGCAGTCAAAGGGACAGGGTACCTGGCTACACCTTC

V gene: TRBV29-1
clone size: many
J gene: TRBJ1-1
D gene: .
CDR3 protein: CSARWGPTLEAFF
CDR3 DNA: TGCAGCGCCCGATGGGGGCCAACCCTTGAAGCTTTCTTT

V gene: TRBV7-9
clone size: many
J gene: TRBJ1-1
D gene: TRBD1
CDR3 protein: CASRRQGTTEAFF
CDR3 DNA: TGTGCCAGCAGACGACAGGGTACCACTGAAGCTTTCTTT

V gene: TRBV5-1
clone size: many
J gene: TRBJ2-4
D gene: .
CDR3 protein: CASSLTLAKNIQYF
CDR3 DNA: TGCGCCAGCAGCTTAACGTTGGCCAAAAACATTCAGTACTTC

V gene: TRBV5-1
clone size: .
J gene: TRBJ1-1
D gene: .
CDR3 protein: CASSSPPMGMNTEAFF
CDR3 DNA: TGCGCCAGCAGCTCCCCCCCGATGGGTATGAACACTGAAGCTTTCTTT

V gene: TRBV18
clone size: many
J gene: TRBJ1-1
D gene: .
CDR3 protein: CASLTGRTEAFF
CDR3 DNA: TGTGCCAGCTTAACAGGGAGGACTGAAGCTTTCTTT

V gene: TRBV28
clone size: .
J gene: TRBJ2-3
D gene: TRBD1
CDR3 protein: CASSFYKGAMTDTQYF
CDR3 DNA: TGTGCCAGCAGTTTTTACAAGGGGGCGATGACAGATACGCAGTATTTT

V gene: TRBV4-2
clone size: many
J gene: TRBJ2-1
D gene: TRBD2
CDR3 protein: CASSSGGVENEQFF
CDR3 DNA: TGTGCCAGCAGCTCCGGGGGGGTAGAAAATGAGCAGTTCTTC

V gene: TRBV4-1
clone size: many
J gene: TRBJ1-6
D gene: .
CDR3 protein: CASSQRDTTSIPLHF
CDR3 DNA: TGCGCCAGCAGCCAACGGGACACCACTTCCATCCCCCTCCACTTT

V gene: TRBV10-3
clone size: .
J gene: TRBJ2-5
D gene: .
CDR3 protein: CAISVRHQETQYF
CDR3 DNA: TGTGCCATCAGTGTAAGACATCAGGAGACCCAGTACTTC

V gene: TRBV4-1
clone size: many
J gene: TRBJ1-4
D gene: .
CDR3 protein: CASSQVGGYNEKLFF
CDR3 DNA: TGCGCCAGCAGCCAAGTCGGAGGCTATAATGAAAAACTGTTTTTT

V gene: TRBV20-1
clone size: many
J gene: TRBJ1-1
D gene: .
CDR3 protein: CSASLTGRMNTEAFF
CDR3 DNA: TGCAGTGCCAGCCTGACAGGACGCATGAACACTGAAGCTTTCTTT

V gene: TRBV29-1
clone size: few
J gene: TRBJ1-1
D gene: .
CDR3 protein: CSVTRNTEAFF
CDR3 DNA: TGCAGCGTTACACGGAACACTGAAGCTTTCTTT

V gene: TRBV7-2
clone size: few
J gene: TRBJ2-5
D gene: .
CDR3 protein: CASSLHRDTGKETQYF
CDR3 DNA: TGTGCCAGCAGCCTTCACAGGGATACCGGTAAAGAGACCCAGTACTTC

V gene: TRBV4-1
clone size: few
J gene: TRBJ2-1
D gene: .
CDR3 protein: CASSLIGAVEQFF
CDR3 DNA: TGCGCCAGCAGCCTAATTGGGGCAGTTGAGCAGTTCTTC

V gene: TRBV4-2
clone size: few
J gene: TRBJ2-5
D gene: TRBD1
CDR3 protein: CASSQARQGKETQYF
CDR3 DNA: TGTGCCAGCAGCCAAGCGAGACAGGGGAAAGAGACCCAGTACTTC

V gene: TRBV6-1
clone size: many
J gene: TRBJ1-5
D gene: .
CDR3 protein: CASGVNKGSQHF
CDR3 DNA: TGTGCCAGCGGGGTTAACAAGGGGTCCCAGCATTTT

V gene: TRBV28
clone size: .
J gene: TRBJ2-6
D gene: .
CDR3 protein: CASSLMGTSGANVLTF
CDR3 DNA: TGTGCCAGCAGTTTAATGGGGACCTCTGGGGCCAACGTCCTGACTTTC

V gene: TRBV7-9
clone size: few
J gene: TRBJ1-1
D gene: .
CDR3 protein: CASMPGNTEAFF
CDR3 DNA: TGTGCCAGCATGCCGGGCAACACTGAAGCTTTCTTT

V gene: TRBV11-3
clone size: few
J gene: TRBJ2-5
D gene: TRBD1
CDR3 protein: CASKQGTLEAETQYF
CDR3 DNA: TGTGCCAGCAAACAGGGGACGCTTGAGGCAGAGACCCAGTACTTC

V gene: TRBV6-4
clone size: few
J gene: TRBJ2-7
D gene: .
CDR3 protein: CASTQGGGNYEQYF
CDR3 DNA: TGTGCCAGCACCCAGGGTGGGGGAAACTACGAGCAGTACTTC

V gene: TRBV7-2
clone size: many
J gene: TRBJ2-2
D gene: .
CDR3 protein: CASSFLAVRNTGELFF
CDR3 DNA: TGTGCCAGCAGCTTTTTAGCGGTTAGGAACACCGGGGAGCTGTTTTTT

V gene: TRBV15
clone size: .
J gene: TRBJ1-1
D gene: TRBD1
CDR3 protein: CATSRVPTPTGGNTEAFF
CDR3 DNA: TGTGCCACCAGCAGAGTTCCCACACCGACAGGGGGGAACACTGAAGCTTTCTTT

V gene: TRBV4-1
clone size: many
J gene: TRBJ2-1
D gene: .
CDR3 protein: CASSQERPSYNEQFF
CDR3 DNA: TGCGCCAGCAGCCAAGAGAGGCCTAGCTACAATGAGCAGTTCTTC

V gene: TRBV20-1
clone size: many
J gene: TRBJ1-2
D gene: .
CDR3 protein: CSARAPGAGANYGYTF
CDR3 DNA: TGCAGTGCTAGAGCCCCCGGGGCTGGAGCTAACTATGGCTACACCTTC

V gene: TRBV7-6
clone size: .
J gene: TRBJ2-7
D gene: .
CDR3 protein: CASSSHRDSLYEQYF
CDR3 DNA: TGTGCCAGCAGCTCCCACCGGGACTCTCTCTACGAGCAGTACTTC

V gene: TRBV4-2
clone size: many
J gene: TRBJ1-2
D gene: TRBD1
CDR3 protein: CASSQRDRDGYTF
CDR3 DNA: TGTGCCAGCAGCCAGAGGGACAGGGATGGCTACACCTTC

V gene: TRBV12-3/TRBV12-4
clone size: many
J gene: TRBJ2-1
D gene: .
CDR3 protein: CASSSTGTPEQFF
CDR3 DNA: TGTGCCAGCAGTTCTACCGGGACCCCAGAGCAGTTCTTC

V gene: TRBV12-3/TRBV12-4
clone size: many
J gene: TRBJ1-1
D gene: .
CDR3 protein: CASSFGRRDTEAFF
CDR3 DNA: TGTGCCAGCAGTTTTGGACGGAGGGACACTGAAGCTTTCTTT

V gene: TRBV5-1
clone size: many
J gene: TRBJ2-3
D gene: .
CDR3 protein: CASSLPPKASGSTDTQYF
CDR3 DNA: TGCGCCAGCAGCTTACCGCCTAAGGCGTCAGGCAGCACAGATACGCAGTATTTT

V gene: TRBV2
clone size: many
J gene: TRBJ1-2
D gene: .
CDR3 protein: CASMRVNYGYTF
CDR3 DNA: TGTGCCAGCATGAGGGTCAACTATGGCTACACCTTC

V gene: TRBV5-4
clone size: many
J gene: TRBJ1-3
D gene: .
CDR3 protein: CASSLSQGNTIYF
CDR3 DNA: TGTGCCAGCAGCTTGAGCCAGGGAAACACCATATATTTT

V gene: TRBV30
clone size: many
J gene: TRBJ2-2
D gene: .
CDR3 protein: CAWEEGAGELFF
CDR3 DNA: TGTGCCTGGGAGGAGGGGGCCGGGGAGCTGTTTTTT

V gene: TRBV4-1
clone size: .
J gene: TRBJ2-3
D gene: TRBD2
CDR3 protein: CASSRAAGGLDTQYF
CDR3 DNA: TGCGCCAGCAGCCGTGCGGCGGGGGGCTTGGATACGCAGTATTTT

V gene: TRBV28
clone size: many
J gene: TRBJ2-5
D gene: .
CDR3 protein: CASQLGGYGQETQYF
CDR3 DNA: TGTGCCAGCCAATTGGGGGGCTATGGCCAAGAGACCCAGTACTTC

V gene: TRBV10-3
clone size: .
J gene: TRBJ2-7
D gene: .
CDR3 protein: CAIRTGTGEQYF
CDR3 DNA: TGTGCCATCAGGACCGGGACTGGCGAGCAGTACTTC

V gene: TRBV27
clone size: many
J gene: TRBJ2-7
D gene: TRBD1
CDR3 protein: CASGSWDRGRNEQYF
CDR3 DNA: TGTGCCAGCGGGTCTTGGGACAGGGGTAGGAACGAGCAGTACTTC

V gene: TRBV20-1
clone size: many
J gene: TRBJ2-7
D gene: .
CDR3 protein: CSAQGPGLYEQYF
CDR3 DNA: TGCAGTGCCCAAGGACCTGGGCTTTACGAGCAGTACTTC

V gene: TRBV6-1
clone size: .
J gene: TRBJ2-4
D gene: .
CDR3 protein: CASRAGFGKNIQYF
CDR3 DNA: TGTGCCAGCAGAGCGGGTTTCGGCAAAAACATTCAGTACTTC

V gene: TRBV6-1
clone size: many
J gene: TRBJ2-3
D gene: TRBD2
CDR3 protein: CASSVLGHSTSGGRTDTQYF
CDR3 DNA: TGTGCCAGCAGCGTCTTGGGACACTCGACTAGCGGGGGGCGCACAGATACGCAGTATTTT

V gene: TRBV5-1
clone size: many
J gene: TRBJ1-5
D gene: TRBD1
CDR3 protein: CASSPGGGSNQPQHF
CDR3 DNA: TGCGCCAGCAGCCCAGGGGGCGGTAGCAATCAGCCCCAGCATTTT

V gene: TRBV28
clone size: few
J gene: TRBJ1-1
D gene: TRBD1
CDR3 protein: CASSPAGQGASTEAFF
CDR3 DNA: TGTGCCAGCAGCCCAGCGGGACAGGGGGCTAGCACTGAAGCTTTCTTT

V gene: TRBV6-6
clone size: few
J gene: TRBJ2-5
D gene: .
CDR3 protein: CASSMGTLLQETQYF
CDR3 DNA: TGTGCCAGCAGTATGGGGACACTCCTTCAAGAGACCCAGTACTTC

V gene: TRBV12-3/TRBV12-4
clone size: many
J gene: TRBJ2-5
D gene: TRBD2
CDR3 protein: CASSLSSGGGETQYF
CDR3 DNA: TGTGCCAGCAGTTTATCTAGCGGGGGTGGAGAGACCCAGTACTTC

V gene: TRBV4-2
clone size: .
J gene: TRBJ2-5
D gene: .
CDR3 protein: CASSQSQTLETQYF
CDR3 DNA: TGTGCCAGCAGCCAGAGTCAGACCCTGGAGACCCAGTACTTC

V gene: TRBV7-2
clone size: few
J gene: TRBJ1-3
D gene: .
CDR3 protein: CASSLENPVLNTIYF
CDR3 DNA: TGTGCCAGCAGCTTAGAGAATCCAGTCCTAAACACCATATATTTT

V gene: TRBV5-1
clone size: many
J gene: TRBJ1-1
D gene: .
CDR3 protein: CASSFVLNTEAFF
CDR3 DNA: TGCGCCAGCAGCTTTGTCCTGAACACTGAAGCTTTCTTT

V gene: TRBV4-3
clone size: many
J gene: TRBJ2-3
D gene: TRBD2
CDR3 protein: CASSQGTSGGLTDTQYF
CDR3 DNA: TGCGCCAGCAGCCAAGGGACTAGCGGGGGGCTTACAGATACGCAGTATTTT

V gene: TRBV2
clone size: .
J gene: TRBJ1-1
D gene: .
CDR3 protein: CARLGVGGNTEAFF
CDR3 DNA: TGTGCCCGCCTAGGGGTGGGGGGGAACACTGAAGCTTTCTTT

V gene: TRBV20-1
clone size: few
J gene: TRBJ2-5
D gene: .
CDR3 protein: CSARLETQYF
CDR3 DNA: TGCAGTGCTCGACTAGAGACCCAGTACTTC